This T cell receptor (beta chain) was identified during a study of blood T cell repertoires in COVID-19. This CDR3 is built from 11 residues. Data came from immunoSEQ multiplex PCR; TCRdb stores just in-frame clones and leaves some out. The table lists approximately 400,000 clones, around 89% of them singletons. About this clone itself: The germline gene is not matched at one end of the junction; a read error may be the cause.

The sequenced material came from PBMCs or T cells enriched from blood (not recorded which). This chain uses TRBV12-3 or TRBV12-4 with TRBJ2-7; 13 positions match TRBD2. The clonotype originates from a woman aged 18-29 years who had recovered from COVID-19. The chain's CDR3 is CASSTGLAGAF. Written as DNA, the CDR3 is TGTGCCAGCAGTACAGGACTAGCGGGGGCTTTC.